These T cell receptor beta chains were read from a single sample in a study of T-cell reconstitution after alpha-beta-depleted transplantation in children. TCRdb called the PCR reads again in MiXCR, with one record for every CDR3 protein. This sample has 500,000 to 750,000 distinct CDR3 sequences, with roughly 30% found just once. The starting material was PBMCs, obtained before TCRalphabeta/CD19-depleted stem cell transplant. These receptor sequences come from a boy under two years old with Wiskott-Aldrich syndrome, due to receive a stem cell transplant. The CDR3 runs from the conserved cysteine through the conserved F or W. The D gene is left open where the match is weak. The size field is filled for only some rows; it gives once, few, many or a size class.

size	D	V	J	CDR3	DNA
NA	TRBD1	TRBV5-1	TRBJ2-7	CASSPSPLTGDEQYF	TGCGCCAGCAGCCCAAGCCCCCTGACAGGGGACGAGCAGTACTTC
NA	TRBD1	TRBV20-1	TRBJ2-2	CSARDIRDRGLGGELFF	TGCAGTGCTAGAGATATCCGGGACAGGGGGCTTGGCGGGGAGCTGTTTTTT
few	TRBD2	TRBV20-1	TRBJ2-5	CSANQLAGSQETQYF	TGCAGTGCTAACCAACTAGCGGGATCTCAAGAGACCCAGTACTTC
NA	NA	TRBV6-1	TRBJ1-5	CASSITELNQPQHF	TGTGCCAGCAGTATTACGGAATTAAATCAGCCCCAGCATTTT
NA	NA	TRBV4-1	TRBJ2-7	CASSQFLQGLPYEQYF	TGCGCCAGCAGCCAATTTTTGCAGGGGCTTCCCTACGAGCAGTACTTC
NA	TRBD1	TRBV28	TRBJ2-1	CASSIYRGNVEQFF	TGTGCCAGCAGTATTTACAGGGGTAATGTTGAGCAGTTCTTC
NA	TRBD2	TRBV5-1	TRBJ2-1	CASSLSPRLVSERGTYNEQFF	TGCGCCAGCAGCTTGTCCCCGAGGCTGGTTTCGGAGCGGGGTACCTACAATGAGCAGTTCTTC
few	TRBD2	TRBV12-3/TRBV12-4	TRBJ2-5	CASSLTSGSISPETQYF	TGTGCCAGCAGTTTGACTAGCGGGAGTATATCCCCTGAGACCCAGTACTTC
NA	NA	TRBV7-9	TRBJ2-3	CASSFFRVSTDTQYF	TGTGCCAGCAGCTTTTTCCGGGTCTCCACAGATACGCAGTATTTT
few	TRBD2	TRBV20-1	TRBJ2-3	CSASQLAVGVDTQYF	TGCAGTGCTAGTCAACTAGCGGTAGGGGTAGATACGCAGTATTTT
NA	TRBD1	TRBV5-1	TRBJ2-7	CASSLMTGYPYEQYF	TGCGCCAGCAGCTTGATGACAGGGTACCCCTACGAGCAGTACTTC
few	TRBD1	TRBV12-3/TRBV12-4	TRBJ1-5	CASNRGTGANQPQHF	TGTGCCAGCAACAGGGGGACGGGGGCTAATCAGCCCCAGCATTTT
NA	NA	TRBV12-3/TRBV12-4	TRBJ2-3	CASSIGTLYTQYF	TGTGCCAGCAGTATCGGGACTCTCTATACGCAGTATTTT
few	TRBD2	TRBV20-1	TRBJ2-5	CSARLAGDGTQYF	TGCAGTGCCCGACTAGCGGGAGATGGGACCCAGTACTTC
few	TRBD1	TRBV20-1	TRBJ1-2	CSARDTGQNYGYTF	TGCAGTGCTAGAGATACGGGACAGAACTATGGCTACACCTTC
NA	NA	TRBV5-1	TRBJ2-4	CASSPSAAKNIQYF	TGCGCCAGCAGCCCTTCTGCGGCCAAAAACATTCAGTACTTC
NA	NA	TRBV12-3/TRBV12-4	TRBJ1-1	CASSSFMNTEAFF	TGTGCCAGCAGTTCCTTCATGAACACTGAAGCTTTCTTT
few	NA	TRBV12-3/TRBV12-4	TRBJ1-3	CASGLTGNTIYF	TGTGCCAGCGGGCTCACTGGAAACACCATATATTTT
NA	NA	TRBV20-1	TRBJ2-5	CSARLAGEAQYF	TGCAGTGCTAGACTGGCAGGCGAGGCCCAGTACTTC
few	NA	TRBV5-1	TRBJ2-1	CASSTLPGTPQFF	TGCGCCAGCAGCACACTCCCAGGGACTCCACAGTTCTTC
NA	NA	TRBV5-1	TRBJ2-6	CASSAESGANVLTF	TGCGCCAGCAGCGCCGAATCTGGGGCCAACGTCCTGACTTTC
NA	NA	TRBV4-1	TRBJ2-6	CASSQDGGASGANVLTF	TGCGCCAGCAGCCAAGATGGAGGAGCCTCTGGGGCCAACGTCCTGACTTTC
NA	TRBD1	TRBV12-3/TRBV12-4	TRBJ1-6	CASSPGQGRSPLHF	TGTGCCAGCAGTCCGGGACAGGGTCGTTCACCCCTCCACTTT
NA	NA	TRBV10-3	TRBJ2-1	CAISITSSYNEQFF	TGTGCCATCAGTATAACGAGCTCCTACAATGAGCAGTTCTTC
NA	NA	TRBV20-1	TRBJ2-7	CSASGAGLGTYEQYF	TGCAGTGCTAGTGGGGCCGGGTTGGGAACCTACGAGCAGTACTTC
NA	TRBD2	TRBV6-1	TRBJ2-5	CASHGLVGSETQYF	TGTGCCAGCCACGGACTAGTGGGGTCAGAGACCCAGTACTTC
NA	NA	TRBV19	TRBJ1-4	CASSIKDRATNEKLFF	TGTGCCAGTAGTATAAAAGACAGAGCAACTAATGAAAAACTGTTTTTT
NA	NA	TRBV6-5	TRBJ2-6	CASSYQYPTRSSGANVLTF	TGTGCCAGCAGTTACCAATACCCAACTAGAAGCTCTGGGGCCAACGTCCTGACTTTC
few	NA	TRBV28	TRBJ2-1	CASSRGQSYNEQFF	TGTGCCAGCAGTAGGGGACAATCCTACAATGAGCAGTTCTTC
NA	NA	TRBV6-1	TRBJ1-5	CASSLQDSNQPQHF	TGTGCCAGCAGCCTACAGGATAGCAATCAGCCCCAGCATTTT
NA	NA	TRBV7-8	TRBJ2-2	CASSRHSRGVYGELFF	TGTGCCAGCAGCCGACACTCACGAGGGGTTTACGGGGAGCTGTTTTTT
NA	NA	TRBV27	TRBJ1-6	CASSLSGRLNSPLHF	TGTGCCAGCAGTTTATCGGGCAGGCTTAATTCACCCCTCCACTTT
few	NA	TRBV7-8	TRBJ2-2	CASSLIPGATGELFF	TGTGCCAGCAGCTTGATCCCGGGGGCCACCGGGGAGCTGTTTTTT
NA	NA	TRBV29-1	TRBJ2-7	CSVEAGAYEQYF	TGCAGCGTTGAGGCCGGAGCCTACGAGCAGTACTTC
NA	TRBD2	TRBV20-1	TRBJ2-1	CSAGGRREGPFSNEQFF	TGCAGTGCTGGGGGTCGGCGGGAGGGTCCGTTTTCGAATGAGCAGTTCTTC
NA	TRBD2	TRBV5-6	TRBJ2-1	CASSFGLVLYNEQFF	TGTGCCAGCAGCTTTGGACTAGTGCTCTACAATGAGCAGTTCTTC
few	TRBD2	TRBV20-1	TRBJ2-3	CSAGASSGRSTDTQYF	TGCAGTGCAGGAGCGTCGAGCGGGAGGAGCACAGATACGCAGTATTTT
NA	TRBD2	TRBV5-1	TRBJ2-5	CASRTAGGRGETQYF	TGCGCCAGCAGGACGGCGGGAGGCCGGGGAGAGACCCAGTACTTC
NA	NA	TRBV2	TRBJ2-5	CASSGAAGETQYF	TGTGCCAGCAGTGGAGCAGCGGGAGAGACCCAGTACTTC
few	NA	TRBV10-3	TRBJ2-7	CAISESSRGSYEQYF	TGTGCCATCAGTGAGTCGTCCAGGGGCTCCTACGAGCAGTACTTC
many	NA	TRBV10-3	TRBJ2-2	CAISESLAANTGELFF	TGTGCCATCAGTGAGTCTTTAGCGGCGAACACCGGGGAGCTGTTTTTT
NA	NA	TRBV29-1	TRBJ2-5	CSVGGAGETQYF	TGCAGCGTTGGGGGCGCGGGAGAGACCCAGTACTTC
few	NA	TRBV7-8	TRBJ2-5	CASSDKQTQYF	TGTGCCAGCAGCGATAAGCAGACCCAGTACTTC
many	NA	TRBV29-1	TRBJ2-5	CSVELASNQETQYF	TGCAGCGTTGAATTAGCCAGTAACCAAGAGACCCAGTACTTC
NA	NA	TRBV19	TRBJ2-2	CASRTVGAGELFF	TGTGCCAGCCGGACAGTCGGAGCCGGGGAGCTGTTTTTT
NA	TRBD2	TRBV12-3/TRBV12-4	TRBJ2-1	CAIELAGPYNEQFF	TGTGCCATCGAACTAGCGGGACCCTACAATGAGCAGTTCTTC
NA	NA	TRBV20-1	TRBJ1-6	CSAEPGLALHF	TGCAGTGCGGAGCCGGGTTTGGCCCTCCACTTT
NA	TRBD2	TRBV6-2/TRBV6-3	TRBJ2-1	CASSRLLAGGPGEQFF	TGTGCCAGCAGCAGATTACTAGCGGGAGGGCCAGGTGAGCAGTTCTTC
NA	NA	TRBV9	TRBJ1-6	CASSVRDFANSPLHF	TGTGCCAGCAGCGTTCGGGACTTTGCCAATTCACCCCTCCACTTT
NA	NA	TRBV15	TRBJ2-7	CATSRGWGYEQYF	TGTGCCACCAGCAGAGGCTGGGGGTACGAGCAGTACTTC